Listed here are 8 T cell receptor beta chains from one sample, sequenced in a study of T cell responses to AZD1222 COVID-19 vaccine. This table comes from immunoSEQ multiplex PCR, and its TCRdb copy is limited to in-frame clones, with some not included. This sample yields roughly 67,000 clones, of which 88% are seen a single time; roughly 7.3% belongs to the top ten. The material was peripheral blood, obtained on day 0 of AZD1222 vaccination. All receptors derive from an adult in good health.

The rearrangement uses TRBV6-5 and TRBJ2-7, with 9 bases fitting TRBD1. This CDR3 region has 14 residues. The ends lost 10 bases at V and 5 bases at J; junction bases unmatched: 12. The germline V gene has CDR1 MNHEY and CDR2 SVGAGI. The CDR3 loop reads CATGTGLVFDEQYF. CDR3 nucleotide sequence: TGTGCCACCGGGACAGGGTTGGTCTTCGACGAGCAGTACTTC.

V and J are TRBV28 and TRBJ2-6, with unresolved D. Germline V gene sequence: CDR1 MDHEN, CDR2 SYDVKM. V was shortened by 5 bases and J by 5 bases, with 10 bases between the two germline ends. This CDR3 is 14 amino acids long. CDR3 sequence (DNA): TGTGCCAGCAGTCCGGTTAGGAGGGCCAACGTCCTGACTTTC. This codes for CASSPVRRANVLTF.

This sequence joins TRBV28 and TRBJ1-2; 7 bases agree with TRBD1. V was pared by 3 bases and J by 6 bases, with 13 bases of the junction left unmatched. There are 16 residues in the CDR3. Germline V gene lookup returns CDR1 MDHEN and CDR2 SYDVKM. As DNA, the CDR3 is TGTGCCAGCAGTTTCCCCCATATCGACAGGGAGGATGGCTACACCTTC. Protein: CASSFPHIDREDGYTF.

This clone was picked up one time. The V call is TRBV20-1, the J call TRBJ2-1; D may be TRBD2 (5 bases). V lost 3 bases and J lost 8, with 23 bases in between. This CDR3 contains 16 residues. CDR1 and CDR2 from the germline V gene are DFQATT and SNEGSKA (reference sequence). Here the CDR3 reads CSASVYTRSRAYEQFF. DNA for the CDR3: TGCAGTGCTAGTGTCTACACTAGGTCACGTGCGTATGAGCAGTTCTTC.

The V and J genes are TRBV6-5 and TRBJ2-7, with 9 bases that match TRBD2. The J segment lost 5 bases and the V segment lost 10 bases, leaving 12 bases of the junction unmatched. Germline CDR1 MNHEY, CDR2 SVGAGI. This CDR3 contains 14 residues. CDR3 sequence (DNA): TGTGCCACAGTTTATAGCGGGAGTATTCACGAGCAGTACTTC. Its translation: CATVYSGSIHEQYF.

This chain uses TRBV7-9 with TRBJ2-7, with D maybe TRBD1 (6 bases). CDR1 and CDR2 from the germline V gene are SEHNR and FQNEAQ (reference sequence). This CDR3 spans 14 amino acids. With 5 bases removed from V and 2 bases from J, the gap between germline ends came to 13 bases. This chain's CDR3 is CASSPDRLAYEQYF. CDR3 nucleotide sequence: TGTGCCAGCAGCCCCGACAGGTTGGCCTACGAGCAGTACTTC.

The rearrangement links TRBV3-1 (or the pseudogene TRBV3-2) to TRBJ2-5; possibly TRBD2 for D (7 bases). In germline, CDR1 is LGHDT, CDR2 YNNKEL (reference sequence). V lost 6 bases and J lost 2, with 13 bases in between. CDR3 length equals 14 residues. The chain's CDR3 is CASRQGLRQETQYF. CDR3 coding DNA: TGTGCCAGCAGACAGGGACTAAGACAAGAGACCCAGTACTTC.

About this clone: Other DNA sequences in this specimen translate into the identical CDR3. The rearrangement uses TRBV19 and TRBJ1-5; no clear D. Looked up from germline, CDR1 is LNHDA and CDR2 is SQIVND (reference sequence). The CDR3 totals 15 residues. V was shortened by 1 base and J by 0 bases, with 7 bases between the two germline ends. The CDR3 is CASSIGKNSNQPQHF. DNA for the CDR3: TGTGCCAGTAGTATAGGAAAGAATAGCAATCAGCCCCAGCATTTT.